This T cell receptor beta chain was identified in a study of T cells in Graves' hyperthyroidism and ophthalmopathy. Across the study: Peripheral blood sampling occurred at initial diagnosis, before any treatment.

Each diagnosis drew on symptoms, thyroxine, TRAb, thyroid ultrasound and orbital computed tomography findings. PBMCs were derived from 9.5 to 10 ml fresh peripheral blood. As regards this clonotype: Its antigen is unidentified.

RNA transcripts gave rise to amplified TCR beta CDR3 regions. An initial round of RT-PCR targeting the TCR CDR3 relied on the HTBI primer set. One entry per CDR3 protein, called by TCRdb with MiXCR from the multiplex PCR reads. The top ten clones hold roughly 8.5% of a sample with around 300,000 distinct CDR3 sequences, about 14% of them seen once. Study-wide results and limits: Blood also contained most expanded thyroid clonotypes above 0.001.

The specimen sequenced was blood. This sequence was found in a woman in her twenties or thirties with Graves' hyperthyroidism that later progressed to Graves' ophthalmopathy.

CDR3 coding DNA: TGTGCCAGCAGTACCGGGACAGGGTCCGACGAGCAGTACTTC. Residues: CASSTGTGSDEQYF. The chain couples TRBV28 to TRBJ2-7, with 9 nucleotides matching TRBD1. Losses at the gene ends were 5 bases for V and 5 bases for J; bases not matched to a gene: 7. The V gene's germline CDR1 is MDHEN and CDR2 SYDVKM. The CDR3 is 14 amino acids.